This T cell receptor (beta chain) was profiled in a study of T cell repertoires in cytomegalovirus infection. General study findings and limits: Summed frequency of public TCR beta families distinguished CMV carriers with the relevant HLA.

Points on this clonotype: Its antigen remains unknown.

TCRdb independently ran MiXCR on the reads; one entry per CDR3 protein. The sample yields around 430,000 distinct CDR3 sequences, under 55% seen once. Sequenced here: cultured PBMCs, sampled from culture after CMV antigen stimulation. The sequence came from a human donor in good health (CMV status not recorded). Some clones in this sample may be carry-over from other donors' samples.

The CDR3, as DNA: TGCAGCGCCAACAGGGGGAAGATGGACACTGAAGCTTTCTTT. The encoded protein is CSANRGKMDTEAFF. The chain employs TRBV29-1 and TRBJ1-1, with TRBD1 matching over 8 bases. The CDR3 covers 14 residues. The ends lost 7 bases at V and 3 bases at J; junction bases unmatched: 10. CDR1 is SQVTM, CDR2 ANQGSEA, per germline.